A selection of T cell receptor beta chains follows, all from one sample in a study of OX40 agonist ivuxolimab in advanced cancers. Method: immunoSEQ multiplex PCR; TCRdb's copy keeps in-frame clones and lacks some. This sample has some 60,000 clones, with 75% to 95% found just once. The source was CD4+ or CD8+ T cells sorted from blood, collected in a trial of the OX40 agonist ivuxolimab. The receptors come from an adult with an advanced solid tumor such as melanoma, head and neck, liver or kidney cancer. Both conserved end residues are part of each CDR3. The order of the fields is D gene, J gene, V gene, clone size, CDR3 protein, CDR3 DNA. D genes are given only for firm matches. Part of the rows lack a size; the others show once, few, many or a class for expanded clones.

d_gene: NA; j_gene: TRBJ2-1; v_gene: TRBV28; abundance: NA; CDR3aa: CASSSRPREQFF; CDR3nt: TGTGCCAGCAGTTCCCGACCGAGGGAGCAGTTCTTC
d_gene: NA; j_gene: TRBJ1-3; v_gene: TRBV6-5; abundance: NA; CDR3aa: CASSYAGNLNTIYF; CDR3nt: TGTGCCAGCAGTTACGCCGGGAATCTAAACACCATATATTTT
d_gene: NA; j_gene: TRBJ2-3; v_gene: TRBV11-3; abundance: once; CDR3aa: CASSRLRADTQYF; CDR3nt: TGTGCCAGCAGTCGATTGCGGGCAGATACGCAGTATTTT
d_gene: NA; j_gene: TRBJ2-1; v_gene: TRBV5-1; abundance: NA; CDR3aa: CASSSLGAGEGNEQFF; CDR3nt: TGCGCCAGCAGCTCACTGGGGGCGGGAGAAGGCAATGAGCAGTTCTTC
d_gene: NA; j_gene: TRBJ2-1; v_gene: TRBV20-1; abundance: NA; CDR3aa: CSARGLGEQFF; CDR3nt: TGCAGTGCGAGGGGCCTTGGTGAGCAGTTCTTC
d_gene: TRBD2; j_gene: TRBJ2-2; v_gene: TRBV10-1; abundance: NA; CDR3aa: CASSRGTSGNTGELFF; CDR3nt: TGCGCCAGCAGCCGAGGGACTAGCGGGAACACCGGGGAGCTGTTTTTT
d_gene: TRBD1; j_gene: TRBJ1-2; v_gene: TRBV10-3; abundance: once; CDR3aa: CAISAPDRGRYGYTF; CDR3nt: TGTGCCATCAGCGCCCCCGACAGGGGGCGATATGGCTACACCTTC
d_gene: NA; j_gene: TRBJ2-3; v_gene: TRBV25-1; abundance: few; CDR3aa: CASSEYKVHTQYF; CDR3nt: TGTGCCAGCAGTGAATATAAGGTTCATACGCAGTATTTT
d_gene: TRBD2; j_gene: TRBJ2-1; v_gene: TRBV6-1; abundance: NA; CDR3aa: CASASRRGRDEQFF; CDR3nt: TGTGCCAGCGCTAGCCGGCGGGGGAGAGATGAGCAGTTCTTC
d_gene: TRBD2; j_gene: TRBJ2-3; v_gene: TRBV5-1; abundance: NA; CDR3aa: CASKPGTSGSTDTQYF; CDR3nt: TGCGCCAGCAAACCTGGGACTAGCGGGAGCACAGATACGCAGTATTTT
d_gene: TRBD2; j_gene: TRBJ2-2; v_gene: TRBV7-2; abundance: NA; CDR3aa: CASSRPGLAGVRTGELFF; CDR3nt: TGTGCCAGCAGCCGCCCGGGGCTAGCGGGAGTTCGCACCGGGGAGCTGTTTTTT
d_gene: NA; j_gene: TRBJ1-2; v_gene: TRBV6-5; abundance: NA; CDR3aa: CASSTQGPWYGYTF; CDR3nt: TGTGCCAGCAGTACCCAGGGGCCCTGGTATGGCTACACCTTC
d_gene: TRBD2; j_gene: TRBJ2-7; v_gene: TRBV5-1; abundance: NA; CDR3aa: CASSLGLAEYEQYF; CDR3nt: TGCGCCAGCAGCTTGGGACTAGCAGAGTACGAGCAGTACTTC
d_gene: TRBD2; j_gene: TRBJ2-1; v_gene: TRBV6-6; abundance: NA; CDR3aa: CATQVAGEYNEQFF; CDR3nt: TGTGCCACCCAAGTAGCGGGAGAGTACAATGAGCAGTTCTTC
d_gene: TRBD2; j_gene: TRBJ2-3; v_gene: TRBV14; abundance: NA; CDR3aa: CASSRARLAGTDTQYF; CDR3nt: TGTGCCAGCAGCCGAGCCAGACTAGCGGGGACAGATACGCAGTATTTT
d_gene: NA; j_gene: TRBJ1-1; v_gene: TRBV7-9; abundance: NA; CDR3aa: CASSLGGGGTEAFF; CDR3nt: TGTGCCAGCAGCTTAGGGGGAGGAGGCACTGAAGCTTTCTTT
d_gene: TRBD2; j_gene: TRBJ2-7; v_gene: TRBV5-1; abundance: NA; CDR3aa: CASSLLSSGRYEQYF; CDR3nt: TGCGCCAGCAGCTTGTTGTCTAGCGGGAGGTACGAGCAGTACTTC
d_gene: TRBD2; j_gene: TRBJ2-2; v_gene: TRBV5-1; abundance: NA; CDR3aa: CASSSASGRVTGELFF; CDR3nt: TGCGCCAGCAGCTCGGCTAGCGGGAGGGTCACCGGGGAGCTGTTTTTT
d_gene: TRBD1; j_gene: TRBJ2-1; v_gene: TRBV7-3; abundance: NA; CDR3aa: CASSRGGRHEQFF; CDR3nt: TGTGCCAGCAGCCGAGGGGGCCGCCATGAGCAGTTCTTC
d_gene: TRBD2; j_gene: TRBJ2-7; v_gene: TRBV5-1; abundance: NA; CDR3aa: CASSLAAFGTSGYYEQYF; CDR3nt: TGCGCCAGCAGCTTGGCAGCTTTTGGGACTAGCGGATATTACGAGCAGTACTTC
d_gene: TRBD2; j_gene: TRBJ2-2; v_gene: TRBV4-1; abundance: NA; CDR3aa: CASRSSGRARTGELFF; CDR3nt: TGCGCCAGCAGGTCTAGCGGGAGGGCCAGAACCGGGGAGCTGTTTTTT
d_gene: NA; j_gene: TRBJ2-5; v_gene: TRBV5-8; abundance: NA; CDR3aa: CASSFRDGKETQYF; CDR3nt: TGTGCCAGCAGCTTCCGGGACGGTAAAGAGACCCAGTACTTC
d_gene: NA; j_gene: TRBJ1-1; v_gene: TRBV7-9; abundance: NA; CDR3aa: CASSPVGRGGTEAFF; CDR3nt: TGTGCCAGCAGCCCGGTCGGCAGGGGTGGCACTGAAGCTTTCTTT
d_gene: NA; j_gene: TRBJ2-7; v_gene: TRBV11-3; abundance: NA; CDR3aa: CASSESDRSYEQYF; CDR3nt: TGTGCCAGCAGCGAATCGGACAGAAGCTACGAGCAGTACTTC
d_gene: NA; j_gene: TRBJ2-3; v_gene: TRBV11-2; abundance: NA; CDR3aa: CASSLDLGDTQYF; CDR3nt: TGTGCCAGCAGCTTAGATCTGGGAGATACGCAGTATTTT
d_gene: NA; j_gene: TRBJ2-3; v_gene: TRBV11-1; abundance: NA; CDR3aa: CASSSGHPMDTQYF; CDR3nt: TGTGCCAGCAGCTCTGGTCATCCAATGGATACGCAGTATTTT
d_gene: NA; j_gene: TRBJ2-1; v_gene: TRBV5-1; abundance: NA; CDR3aa: CASSFGSSSNNEQFF; CDR3nt: TGCGCCAGCAGCTTTGGTTCTAGTAGCAACAATGAGCAGTTCTTC
d_gene: NA; j_gene: TRBJ2-1; v_gene: TRBV5-1; abundance: NA; CDR3aa: CASRSRGSDEQFF; CDR3nt: TGCGCCAGCAGGTCGAGAGGGTCGGATGAGCAGTTCTTC
d_gene: TRBD2; j_gene: TRBJ2-1; v_gene: TRBV27; abundance: NA; CDR3aa: CASSPIMTSGRENEQFF; CDR3nt: TGTGCCAGCAGCCCCATCATGACTAGCGGGAGGGAGAATGAGCAGTTCTTC
d_gene: NA; j_gene: TRBJ2-7; v_gene: TRBV7-9; abundance: NA; CDR3aa: CASSVVSYEQYF; CDR3nt: TGTGCCAGCAGCGTAGTTTCCTACGAGCAGTACTTC
d_gene: NA; j_gene: TRBJ2-3; v_gene: TRBV7-3; abundance: NA; CDR3aa: CASSHPQSTDTQYF; CDR3nt: TGTGCCAGCAGCCATCCTCAGAGCACAGATACGCAGTATTTT
d_gene: NA; j_gene: TRBJ2-7; v_gene: TRBV5-1; abundance: NA; CDR3aa: CASSLRQGSEQYF; CDR3nt: TGCGCCAGCAGCTTAAGGCAGGGAAGCGAGCAGTACTTC
d_gene: TRBD2; j_gene: TRBJ2-1; v_gene: TRBV9; abundance: NA; CDR3aa: CASSAEGTGKIAGARRSYNEQFF; CDR3nt: TGTGCCAGCAGCGCGGAGGGGACGGGGAAAATAGCGGGAGCCCGCCGGTCATACAATGAGCAGTTCTTC
d_gene: NA; j_gene: TRBJ1-2; v_gene: TRBV25-1; abundance: NA; CDR3aa: CASSEGPYGYTF; CDR3nt: TGTGCCAGCAGTGAAGGACCCTATGGCTACACCTTC
d_gene: TRBD2; j_gene: TRBJ2-7; v_gene: TRBV7-2; abundance: NA; CDR3aa: CASSSGLASTYEQYF; CDR3nt: TGTGCCAGCAGCTCTGGACTAGCGTCAACCTACGAGCAGTACTTC